This TCR beta chain was retrieved from a study of CD8 T cells in Susac syndrome. Findings and limits, study-wide: The study admitted that it had a relatively small number of individuals in its TCR sequencing and HLA analysis.

The multiple sclerosis controls were treatment-naive patients with relapsing-remitting disease that was stable or active. TEMRA cells were FACS-enriched, and CD8+ and CD4+ T cells were isolated negatively. Concerning this clonotype itself: Its antigen is undetermined.

Reverse transcription used roughly 0.5 to 1 ug RNA and random hexamers. TCR beta CDR3 was amplified by immunoSEQ multiplex PCR. This amplification extended across 54 Vbeta and 13 Jbeta segments. Each CDR3 protein is one row after TCRdb ran MiXCR on the immunoSEQ multiplex PCR reads. The table has some 200,000 distinct CDR3 sequences, roughly 96% seen once. The CDR3 runs to 14 residues. The germline gives CDR1 SQVTM, CDR2 ANQGSEA. V lost 6 bases and J lost 2, with 14 bases in between. Sequenced input: CD4+ T cells from PBMCs. This receptor was obtained from a human donor with multiple sclerosis. V usage is TRBV29-1 and J usage is TRBJ2-4; TRBD1 is a possible D gene (6 bases). CDR3 coding DNA: TGCAGCGTATTACAGGGATTCTCCAAAAACATTCAGTACTTC. Amino acids: CSVLQGFSKNIQYF.